Listed below are T cell receptor beta chains from one sample, sequenced in a study of blood T cell repertoires in COVID-19. Data came from immunoSEQ multiplex PCR; TCRdb stores just in-frame clones and leaves some out. This sample carries some 320,000 clones, nearly 90% of them seen once, and the ten largest clones take around 10%. Sample: peripheral blood. These receptors all come from a woman aged 25 to 39 with COVID-19, enrolled during active disease. The CDR3 runs from the conserved cysteine through the conserved F or W. The order of the fields is CDR3 protein, CDR3 DNA, J gene, clone size, V gene, D gene. A D gene is named only where the DNA matches it firmly. For some rows the clone size is stated as once, few or many, or as a class when expanded; others skip it.

CASSERYSSGLHTDTQYF TGTGCCAGCAGTGAAAGGTATTCTAGCGGGCTACACACAGATACGCAGTATTTT TRBJ2-3 NA TRBV6-1 TRBD2
CASSLVLAGRHEQYF TGTGCCAGCAGCTTAGTGTTGGCAGGCCGACACGAGCAGTACTTC TRBJ2-7 NA TRBV7-9 NA
CASSLTASGASTDTQYF TGTGCCAGCAGCTTAACGGCTAGCGGCGCAAGCACAGATACGCAGTATTTT TRBJ2-3 NA TRBV13 TRBD2
CASSLGGGSSDTQYF TGTGCCAGCAGCTTAGGCGGGGGTAGCTCGGATACGCAGTATTTT TRBJ2-3 NA TRBV7-2 TRBD2
CASSSGLAGGPGTQYF TGTGCCAGCAGCTCCGGACTAGCGGGGGGGCCAGGTACGCAGTATTTT TRBJ2-3 NA TRBV7-9 TRBD2
CASSYGGMDTEAFF TGTGCCAGCAGTTACGGGGGGATGGACACTGAAGCTTTCTTT TRBJ1-1 NA TRBV6-5 NA
CASSNRQSRTEAFF TGTGCCAGCAGCAATCGACAAAGTAGGACTGAAGCTTTCTTT TRBJ1-1 NA TRBV7-8 NA
CASSITGTFEQFF TGTGCCAGCAGCATCACCGGGACTTTCGAGCAGTTCTTC TRBJ2-1 NA TRBV5-8 NA
CTSSQGGRPNTEAFF TGCACCAGCAGCCAAGGAGGGAGACCGAACACTGAAGCTTTCTTT TRBJ1-1 NA TRBV1 NA
CASSRPGTGNYGYTF TGTGCCAGCAGCCGACCCGGGACAGGGAACTATGGCTACACCTTC TRBJ1-2 NA TRBV5-4 TRBD1
CASSNPRGTQYF TGTGCCAGCAGCAACCCCCGGGGGACCCAGTACTTC TRBJ2-5 NA TRBV12-3/TRBV12-4 NA
CASSEGLHYTGELFF TGTGCCAGCAGTGAGGGCTTACACTACACCGGGGAGCTGTTTTTT TRBJ2-2 NA TRBV6-1 NA
CASSLSREVLETQYF TGTGCCAGCAGCTTAAGCAGGGAAGTTTTAGAGACCCAGTACTTC TRBJ2-5 NA TRBV7-9 NA
CASSEQDRQPQHF TGTGCCAGCAGTGAACAGGACCGCCAGCCCCAGCATTTT TRBJ1-5 NA TRBV6-4 NA
CATSPGQGNQPQHF TGTGCCACTTCACCGGGACAGGGGAATCAGCCCCAGCATTTT TRBJ1-5 many TRBV18 TRBD1
CASSVEQGAEAFF TGTGCCAGCAGTGTGGAGCAGGGGGCTGAAGCTTTCTTT TRBJ1-1 NA TRBV2 TRBD1
CASSLGAGGQPGELFF TGTGCCAGCAGCTTGGGGGCGGGGGGGCAGCCCGGGGAGCTGTTTTTT TRBJ2-2 NA TRBV5-6 TRBD2
CASSLQRTVPLHF TGTGCCAGCAGCTTACAACGGACAGTTCCCCTCCACTTT TRBJ1-6 NA TRBV5-5 NA
CSVTGTGLFYGYTF TGCAGCGTTACCGGGACAGGACTTTTTTATGGCTACACCTTC TRBJ1-2 NA TRBV29-1 TRBD1
CASRSPSGNRTGELFF TGTGCCAGCAGGTCCCCTTCGGGGAATCGCACCGGGGAGCTGTTTTTT TRBJ2-2 NA TRBV13 NA
CASKSRTGTTGELFF TGCGCCAGCAAGTCGCGGACAGGGACCACCGGGGAGCTGTTTTTT TRBJ2-2 NA TRBV4-1 TRBD1
CASSPTGEPQHF TGTGCCAGCAGCCCCACGGGAGAGCCCCAGCATTTT TRBJ1-5 NA TRBV7-9 NA
CASSQGQGSSYEQYF TGCGCCAGCAGCCAGGGACAGGGAAGCTCCTACGAGCAGTACTTC TRBJ2-7 NA TRBV5-1 TRBD1
CAISEVSGEETQYF TGTGCCATCAGTGAGGTGAGCGGGGAAGAGACCCAGTACTTC TRBJ2-5 NA TRBV10-3 TRBD2
CASTTGGNTEAFF TGTGCCAGTACCACAGGGGGGAACACTGAAGCTTTCTTT TRBJ1-1 NA TRBV19 TRBD1
CASKETGGSGELFF TGTGCCAGCAAAGAGACAGGGGGGTCCGGGGAGCTGTTTTTT TRBJ2-2 few TRBV2 TRBD1
CASSYRQRTEAFF TGTGCCAGCAGTTATCGTCAGCGGACTGAAGCTTTCTTT TRBJ1-1 NA TRBV6-5 NA
CASSQDSEQGAGYSNQPQHF TGTGCCAGCAGCCAAGATTCGGAACAGGGGGCTGGGTATAGCAATCAGCCCCAGCATTTT TRBJ1-5 NA TRBV4-2 TRBD1
CASSRGTGEKLFF TGTGCCAGCAGCCGAGGTACGGGAGAAAAACTGTTTTTT TRBJ1-4 NA TRBV16 NA
CASSSHGSAGGYTF TGTGCCAGCAGTTCCCATGGTTCCGCGGGGGGCTACACCTTC TRBJ1-2 NA TRBV27 NA
CASSYGTNYEQYF TGCGCCAGCAGCTACGGGACAAATTACGAGCAGTACTTC TRBJ2-7 NA TRBV5-1 NA
CASSFQILGYEQFF TGCGCCAGCAGCTTCCAAATACTAGGTTATGAGCAGTTCTTC TRBJ2-1 NA TRBV5-1 NA
CASSFYREPNYGYTF TGTGCCAGCAGTTTCTACAGGGAGCCTAACTATGGCTACACCTTC TRBJ1-2 NA TRBV6-5 NA
CASSLSTTGGGGEAFF TGTGCCAGCAGCTTATCAACGACAGGGGGTGGTGGTGAAGCTTTCTTT TRBJ1-1 few TRBV5-4 TRBD1
CASTLGTVQETQYF TGTGCCAGCACCCTAGGGACAGTCCAAGAGACCCAGTACTTC TRBJ2-5 NA TRBV7-9 TRBD1
CASSLVAGPYYGYTF TGTGCCAGCAGCTTGGTTGCAGGCCCCTACTATGGCTACACCTTC TRBJ1-2 NA TRBV5-4 NA
CASSLDFRGSGNTIYF TGTGCCAGCAGCTTGGATTTTAGAGGCTCAGGAAACACCATATATTTT TRBJ1-3 NA TRBV5-5 NA
CASSPDGSSYNEQFF TGTGCCAGCAGCCCGGACGGGAGCTCCTACAATGAGCAGTTCTTC TRBJ2-1 NA TRBV2 NA
CASGGVENTEAFF TGTGCCAGCGGGGGGGTGGAGAACACTGAAGCTTTCTTT TRBJ1-1 NA TRBV12-3/TRBV12-4 NA
CASSSAWGPEQFF TGTGCCAGCAGTTCAGCGTGGGGCCCAGAGCAGTTCTTC TRBJ2-1 NA TRBV6-5 NA
CASSFNGNTEAFF TGCGCCAGCAGCTTCAACGGTAACACTGAAGCTTTCTTT TRBJ1-1 NA TRBV5-1 NA
CASSVLSTGTPYEQYF TGTGCCAGCAGCGTATTATCGACAGGAACCCCCTACGAGCAGTACTTC TRBJ2-7 NA TRBV7-9 NA
CASSTGGNSPLHF TGTGCCAGTAGTACAGGGGGTAATTCACCCCTCCACTTT TRBJ1-6 once TRBV19 TRBD1
CAISNTGGLYGYTF TGTGCCATCAGTAATACAGGGGGCCTCTATGGCTACACCTTC TRBJ1-2 NA TRBV10-3 TRBD1
CASRFHRGSPGNTIYF TGTGCAAGTCGCTTTCATAGGGGGTCCCCTGGAAACACCATATATTTT TRBJ1-3 NA TRBV12-2 NA
CASSYSGSSGGYEQFF TGTGCCAGCAGTTATTCTGGCTCTAGCGGGGGTTATGAGCAGTTCTTC TRBJ2-1 few TRBV6-2/TRBV6-3 TRBD2
CASSFSWGQGGHNSPLHF TGTGCCAGCAGTTTTTCGTGGGGACAGGGGGGGCATAATTCACCCCTCCACTTT TRBJ1-6 few TRBV27 TRBD1
CASSLWGEGELFF TGTGCCAGCAGTTTATGGGGCGAAGGGGAGCTGTTTTTT TRBJ2-2 once TRBV27 NA
CASSSRLAGIEQYF TGTGCCAGCAGCTCCCGACTAGCGGGGATCGAGCAGTACTTC TRBJ2-7 NA TRBV27 TRBD2
CASSHPAQGARGYTF TGTGCCAGCAGTCACCCGGCGCAGGGGGCGCGCGGCTACACCTTC TRBJ1-2 NA TRBV3-1/TRBV3-2 TRBD1
CASSQTHLPAYQGKTQYF TGTGCCAGCAGCCAAACCCACCTCCCTGCGTACCAGGGTAAAACCCAGTACTTC TRBJ2-5 NA TRBV3-1/TRBV3-2 NA
CASGTSARDTQYF TGTGCCAGCGGAACTAGCGCCCGAGATACGCAGTATTTT TRBJ2-3 NA TRBV6-4 TRBD2